This T cell receptor (beta chain) originates from a study of blood T cell repertoires in COVID-19. Germline CDR1 is SGHTA and CDR2 is FQGNSA. J lost 0 bases, V lost 6 bases, and 7 bases had no gene match. The CDR3 length is 15 residues. TCRdb's copy holds only in-frame clones and misses some; the assay was immunoSEQ multiplex PCR. Of approximately 23,000 clones in the sample, around 90% were seen once. The V gene is TRBV7-2, the J gene TRBJ1-2, with 7 bases lining up with TRBD1. Material: peripheral blood. This clonotype originated in an elderly woman with active COVID-19. CDR3 residues: CASSLPGTANYGYTF. For the CDR3, the DNA is TGTGCCAGCAGTCTACCGGGGACAGCTAACTATGGCTACACCTTC. The variable domain in full, completed from reference TRBV7-2 and TRBJ1-2, reads GAGVSQSPSNKVTEKGKDVELRCDPISGHTALYWYRQSLGQGLEFLIYFQGNSAPDKSGLPSDRFSAERTGGSVSTLTIQRTQQEDSAVYLCASSLPGTANYGYTFGSGTRLTVV.